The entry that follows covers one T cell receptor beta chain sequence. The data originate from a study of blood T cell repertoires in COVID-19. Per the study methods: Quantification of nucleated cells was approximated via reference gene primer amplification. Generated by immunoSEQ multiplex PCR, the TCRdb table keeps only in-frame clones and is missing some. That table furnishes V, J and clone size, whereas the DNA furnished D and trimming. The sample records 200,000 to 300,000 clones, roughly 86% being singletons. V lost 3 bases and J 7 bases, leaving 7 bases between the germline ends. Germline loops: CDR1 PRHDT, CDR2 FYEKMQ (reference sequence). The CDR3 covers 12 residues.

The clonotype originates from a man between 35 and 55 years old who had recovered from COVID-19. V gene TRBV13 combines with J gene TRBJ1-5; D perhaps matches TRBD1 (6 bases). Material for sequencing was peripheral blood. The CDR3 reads CASSLTGQPQHF. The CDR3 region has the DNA TGTGCCAGCAGCTTGACAGGCCAGCCCCAGCATTTT.